Listed below are T cell receptor beta chains from one sample, sequenced in a study of blood T cell repertoires in COVID-19. Assay used: immunoSEQ multiplex PCR; TCRdb lists only in-frame clones, some missing. This table holds some 220,000 clones, more than 75% found once. Sample: peripheral blood. These receptors were obtained from a human donor in a cohort sampled during active COVID-19. Both conserved end residues are part of each CDR3. Each record gives: J gene, clone size, V gene, D gene, CDR3 protein, CDR3 DNA. D genes are given only for firm matches. Size is omitted from some rows. Given values are once, few, many or a class for expanded clones.

TRBJ2-1 . TRBV4-1 TRBD1 CASSQEPGTGGWEQFF TGCGCCAGCAGCCAAGAACCTGGGACAGGGGGCTGGGAGCAGTTCTTC
TRBJ1-2 . TRBV28 . CASSFGGRPTNYGYTF TGTGCCAGCAGTTTCGGGGGTAGGCCCACTAACTATGGCTACACCTTC
TRBJ2-1 few TRBV11-3 . CASSSAGEQFF TGTGCCAGCAGCTCCGCAGGTGAGCAGTTCTTC
TRBJ2-3 . TRBV6-1 TRBD2 CASSEYPGGIGTDTQYF TGTGCCAGCAGTGAGTACCCGGGAGGGATTGGCACAGATACGCAGTATTTT
TRBJ1-4 . TRBV19 TRBD1 CASNPYGQGEEKLFF TGTGCCAGTAACCCTTATGGACAGGGAGAGGAAAAACTGTTTTTT
TRBJ2-7 . TRBV27 TRBD1 CASSQGQPLEQYF TGTGCCAGCAGCCAGGGACAGCCTCTGGAACAGTACTTC
TRBJ2-3 many TRBV10-3 . CAISDRGEGPDTQYF TGTGCCATCAGTGATAGGGGGGAGGGCCCAGATACGCAGTATTTT
TRBJ2-7 many TRBV4-2 TRBD1 CASSRALNRDSYEQYF TGTGCCAGCAGCCGCGCATTGAACCGGGACAGCTACGAGCAGTACTTC
TRBJ2-7 . TRBV19 . CASSLQRTNYEQYF TGTGCCAGTAGCTTACAGCGGACCAACTACGAGCAGTACTTC
TRBJ2-3 once TRBV28 . CASSTPLGSGTDTQYF TGTGCCAGCAGCACTCCTCTAGGTTCGGGCACAGATACGCAGTATTTT
TRBJ2-7 . TRBV10-3 TRBD1 CAIGAGGDNSYEQYF TGTGCCATCGGGGCAGGGGGTGATAACTCCTACGAGCAGTACTTC
TRBJ2-5 . TRBV7-2 TRBD2 CASSPGLAGETQYF TGTGCCAGCAGCCCAGGACTAGCCGGTGAGACCCAGTACTTC
TRBJ1-2 many TRBV3-1/TRBV3-2 TRBD1 CASSQDSQGGWNPYGYTF TGTGCCAGCAGCCAAGATAGCCAGGGGGGTTGGAACCCCTATGGCTACACCTTC
TRBJ2-1 once TRBV11-3 TRBD2 CASSYGTSLEQFF TGTGCCAGCAGCTATGGGACTAGCCTTGAGCAGTTCTTC
TRBJ1-6 few TRBV28 TRBD1 CASTRGGRSPLHF TGTGCCAGTACTCGAGGGGGCCGGTCACCCCTCCACTTT
TRBJ2-5 . TRBV7-8 TRBD2 CASSSVAGGKETQYF TGTGCCAGCAGCTCCGTAGCGGGGGGAAAAGAGACCCAGTACTTC
TRBJ2-7 . TRBV3-1/TRBV3-2 . CASSHQGYEQYF TGTGCCAGCAGTCACCAGGGTTACGAGCAGTACTTC
TRBJ2-1 few TRBV27 TRBD2 CASSTPGLGLAGGEQFF TGTGCCAGCAGTACTCCGGGATTGGGACTAGCGGGTGGTGAGCAGTTCTTC
TRBJ2-7 . TRBV11-2 TRBD2 CASSLFVRERKQYF TGTGCCAGCAGCTTGTTCGTGCGGGAGAGGAAGCAGTACTTC
TRBJ2-5 . TRBV11-2 TRBD2 CASSLGGGETQYF TGTGCCAGCAGCTTAGGGGGAGGGGAGACCCAGTACTTC
TRBJ2-7 . TRBV5-1 . CASSLGQVYEQYF TGCGCCAGCAGCTTGGGTCAGGTTTACGAGCAGTACTTC
TRBJ2-2 . TRBV18 TRBD2 CASSPPRRGTYNTGELFF TGTGCCAGCTCACCTCCCCGGCGGGGGACTTATAACACCGGGGAGCTGTTTTTT
TRBJ2-2 . TRBV7-2 . CASSLRSFTGELFF TGTGCCAGCAGCTTAAGAAGCTTCACCGGGGAGCTGTTTTTT
TRBJ2-7 . TRBV11-3 TRBD2 CASSYSSGGTYEQYF TGTGCCAGCAGCTACTCTAGCGGGGGGACCTACGAGCAGTACTTC
TRBJ2-7 . TRBV5-1 TRBD2 CASSLAPGTSEQYF TGCGCCAGCAGCTTGGCACCCGGGACTAGCGAGCAGTACTTC